The rows below give T cell receptor beta chains drawn from one sample of a study of neurological immune-mediated disorders. TCRdb independently ran MiXCR on the 5' RACE reads; one entry per CDR3 protein. The table lists fewer than 50,000 distinct CDR3 sequences, roughly 15% of them singletons. The sequencing sample was made of CD4+ T cells from blood. These receptor sequences come from a woman in her fifties or sixties with HTLV-1-associated myelopathy (HAM/TSP). Both conserved end residues are part of each CDR3. The order of the fields is V gene, clone size, J gene, D gene, CDR3 DNA, CDR3 protein. D genes are given only for firm matches. Some rows mark clone size as missing; the rest say once, few, many or name a class of expanded clone.

V: TRBV18; size: many; J: TRBJ2-7; D: TRBD1; DNA: TGTGCCAGCTCGCAAGGCGGACAGGGAGCCCACGAGCAGTACTTC; CDR3: CASSQGGQGAHEQYF
V: TRBV5-1; size: few; J: TRBJ2-7; D: .; DNA: TGCGCCAGCAGGGAGGGGACGGTTACCTACGAGCAGTACTTC; CDR3: CASREGTVTYEQYF
V: TRBV20-1; size: many; J: TRBJ2-7; D: .; DNA: TGCAGTGCTAGTGGGGGGACCCTCTACGAGCAGTACTTC; CDR3: CSASGGTLYEQYF
V: TRBV7-3; size: many; J: TRBJ1-1; D: .; DNA: TGTGCCAGCAGCTTCAGACAGAACACTGAAGCTTTCTTT; CDR3: CASSFRQNTEAFF
V: TRBV20-1; size: many; J: TRBJ2-7; D: TRBD2; DNA: TGCAGTGCTAGTTCTAGCGGGGGCTACGAGCAGTACTTC; CDR3: CSASSSGGYEQYF
V: TRBV20-1; size: many; J: TRBJ2-1; D: .; DNA: TGCAGTGCTAGTGACCGAAGCTCCTACAATGAGCAGTTCTTC; CDR3: CSASDRSSYNEQFF
V: TRBV5-1; size: many; J: TRBJ2-7; D: TRBD2; DNA: TGCGCCAGCAGCTTGGACGGACTAGAGAACTACGAGCAGTACTTC; CDR3: CASSLDGLENYEQYF
V: TRBV20-1; size: many; J: TRBJ2-7; D: TRBD2; DNA: TGCAGTGCTATACCCGGGACTATCACCTACGAGCAGTACTTC; CDR3: CSAIPGTITYEQYF
V: TRBV5-5; size: many; J: TRBJ1-1; D: .; DNA: TGTGCCAGCAGCTTGAACCCGGGGGGGCACACTGAAGCTTTCTTT; CDR3: CASSLNPGGHTEAFF
V: TRBV5-6; size: .; J: TRBJ1-6; D: .; DNA: TGTGCCAGCAGCTTGGCCGGGCGGACTAATTCACCCCTCCACTTT; CDR3: CASSLAGRTNSPLHF
V: TRBV5-1; size: .; J: TRBJ1-5; D: .; DNA: .; CDR3: CASSFYICSANRGGSGNQPQHF
V: TRBV20-1; size: many; J: TRBJ1-5; D: .; DNA: TGCAGTGCCACCGGGGGGCCCACTCAGCCCCAGCATTTT; CDR3: CSATGGPTQPQHF
V: TRBV20-1; size: many; J: TRBJ1-5; D: .; DNA: TGCAGTGCTAGAGTAAGAGACAATCAGCCCCAGCATTTT; CDR3: CSARVRDNQPQHF
V: TRBV20-1; size: many; J: TRBJ2-7; D: .; DNA: TGCAGTGCTAGTTCCCCCAGTCGGGTGAAAGAGCAGTACTTC; CDR3: CSASSPSRVKEQYF